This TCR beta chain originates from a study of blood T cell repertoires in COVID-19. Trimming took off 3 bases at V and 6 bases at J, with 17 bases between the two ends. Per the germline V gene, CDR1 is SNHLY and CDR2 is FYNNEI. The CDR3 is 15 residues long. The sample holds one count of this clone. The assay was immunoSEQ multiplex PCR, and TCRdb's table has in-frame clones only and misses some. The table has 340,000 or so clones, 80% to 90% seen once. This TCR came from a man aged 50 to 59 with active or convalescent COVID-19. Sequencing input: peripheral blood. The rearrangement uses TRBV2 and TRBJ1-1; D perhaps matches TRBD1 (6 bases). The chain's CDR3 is CASSEGHYTGSEAFF. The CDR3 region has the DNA TGTGCCAGCAGTGAGGGCCACTATACAGGGTCTGAAGCTTTCTTT.